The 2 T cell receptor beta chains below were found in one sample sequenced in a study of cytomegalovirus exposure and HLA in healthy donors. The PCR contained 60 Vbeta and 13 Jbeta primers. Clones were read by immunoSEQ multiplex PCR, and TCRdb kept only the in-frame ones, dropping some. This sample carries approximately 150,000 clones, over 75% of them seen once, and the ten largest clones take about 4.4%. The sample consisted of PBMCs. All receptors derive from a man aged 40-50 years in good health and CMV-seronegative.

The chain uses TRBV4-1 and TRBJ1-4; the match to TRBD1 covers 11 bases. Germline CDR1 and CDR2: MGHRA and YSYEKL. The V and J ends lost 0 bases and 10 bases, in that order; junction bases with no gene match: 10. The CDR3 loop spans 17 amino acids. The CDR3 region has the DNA TGCGCCAGCAGCCAAGAATGGACAGGGGGCGCGTCAGGAAAACTGTTTTTT. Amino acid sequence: CASSQEWTGGASGKLFF.

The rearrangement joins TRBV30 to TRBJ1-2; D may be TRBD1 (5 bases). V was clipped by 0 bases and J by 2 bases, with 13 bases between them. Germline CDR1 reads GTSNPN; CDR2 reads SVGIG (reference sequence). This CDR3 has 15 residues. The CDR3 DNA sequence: TGTGCCTGGAGTGTGGGAAGACAGCCAAACTATGGCTACACCTTC. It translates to CAWSVGRQPNYGYTF.